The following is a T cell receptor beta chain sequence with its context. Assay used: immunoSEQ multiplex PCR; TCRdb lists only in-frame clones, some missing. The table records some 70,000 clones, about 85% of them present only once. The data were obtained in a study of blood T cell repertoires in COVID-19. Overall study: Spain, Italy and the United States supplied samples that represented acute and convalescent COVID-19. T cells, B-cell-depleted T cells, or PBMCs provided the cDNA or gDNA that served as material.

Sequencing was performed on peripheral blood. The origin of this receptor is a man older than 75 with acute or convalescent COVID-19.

The CDR3 loop reads CASSQGTGSNQPQHF. In DNA, the CDR3 is TGTGCCAGCAGCCAAGGGACAGGAAGCAATCAGCCCCAGCATTTT. V is TRBV3-1 (or the pseudogene TRBV3-2) and J is TRBJ1-5; 7 nucleotides match TRBD1. V shed 1 base, J shed 1 base, and the junction held 1 base outside the gene matches. The CDR3 has 15 residues. From germline, CDR1 is LGHDT and CDR2 YNNKEL (reference sequence).